The 2 T cell receptor beta chains below all came from one sample that was sequenced in a study of OX40 agonist ivuxolimab in advanced cancers. Clones were sequenced by immunoSEQ multiplex PCR, and TCRdb holds only the in-frame ones, with some missing. Of 57,000 or so clones listed, 86% are singletons. The specimen comprised CD4+ or CD8+ T cells sorted from blood, sampled in a trial of the OX40 agonist ivuxolimab. These TCRs come from an adult with an advanced solid tumor such as melanoma, head and neck, liver or kidney cancer.

This rearrangement joins TRBV2 to TRBJ1-6; D perhaps matches TRBD1 (6 bases). CDR3 length: 15 residues. Germline values: CDR1 SNHLY, CDR2 FYNNEI. The V and J ends lost 3 bases and 4 bases respectively, with 10 bases between them. CDR3 region: CASSEEGQYNSPLHF. The CDR3 DNA follows: TGTGCCAGCAGTGAGGAAGGACAGTATAATTCACCCCTCCACTTT.

The genes are TRBV19 and TRBJ1-5, with D possibly being TRBD1 (5 bases). V dropped 4 bases and J dropped 6 bases, with 10 bases sitting between them. The CDR3 is 13 residues long. CDR1 is LNHDA, CDR2 SQIVND, per germline (reference sequence). In DNA, the CDR3 is TGTGCCAGTAGTAGGCAGGGTGGTCAGCCCCAGCATTTT. Protein sequence: CASSRQGGQPQHF. The full variable domain, completed using reference TRBV19 and TRBJ1-5, is DGGITQSPKYLFRKEGQNVTLSCEQNLNHDAMYWYRQDPGQGLRLIYYSQIVNDFQKGDIAEGYSVSREKKESFPLTVTSAQKNPTAFYLCASSRQGGQPQHFGDGTRLSIL.